These 8 T cell receptor beta chains were all obtained from the same sample, sequenced in a study of radiation and T cells in renal cell carcinoma. Data came from immunoSEQ multiplex PCR; TCRdb stores just in-frame clones and leaves some out. The sample lists approximately 150,000 clones, around 88% occurring once. The time point was: blood 4 weeks post-SBRT, at nephrectomy. Treatment in this sample: 15 Gy SBRT to primary tumor, nephrectomy 4 weeks later. Sample: blood, taken from a patient whose treatment included radiotherapy and nephrectomy. The receptors here all came from a woman aged 45-60 years with renal cell carcinoma.

J is TRBJ2-7 and V is TRBV14; unclear D gene. This CDR3 is built from 12 residues. The germline V gene encodes CDR1 SGHDN and CDR2 FVKESK. V lost 1 base and J 5 bases, leaving 6 bases between the germline ends. The CDR3 coding sequence is TGTGCCAGCAGCCAAGTTAGCCACGAGCAGTACTTC. It codes for CASSQVSHEQYF.

V gene TRBV7-9 combines with J gene TRBJ2-7; a weak D match, TRBD2 (5 bases). The V end lost 5 bases, the J end lost 2 bases, and 19 bases lay between the germline ends. The germline CDR1 and CDR2 sequences are SEHNR and FQNEAQ (reference sequence). The length of the CDR3 is 16 residues. This CDR3 reads CASSPALGSGAYEQYF. CDR3 sequence (DNA): TGTGCCAGCAGCCCAGCCCTAGGATCCGGGGCCTACGAGCAGTACTTC.

The chain uses TRBV19 and TRBJ2-3, with a weak D call TRBD2 (6 bases). The germline CDR1 and CDR2 sequences are LNHDA and SQIVND (reference sequence). Deletions cut 6 bases from V and 1 base from J, with 11 bases between. CDR3 length: 14 residues. Written as DNA, the CDR3 is TGTGCCAGTAGCAGAGGCGGGGGCACAGATACGCAGTATTTT. It yields the protein CASSRGGGTDTQYF.

The count of this clone is one. The V call is TRBV19, the J call TRBJ2-2, with D hard to call. Trimming cost V 2 bases and J 7 bases, with 5 bases left between them. Per the germline V gene, CDR1 is LNHDA and CDR2 is SQIVND (reference sequence). The CDR3 runs 12 residues. The CDR3 DNA sequence: TGTGCCAGTAGTATATCCGGCGGGGAGCTGTTTTTT. It codes for CASSISGGELFF. Full variable domain (rest looked up from reference TRBV19 and TRBJ2-2): DGGITQSPKYLFRKEGQNVTLSCEQNLNHDAMYWYRQDPGQGLRLIYYSQIVNDFQKGDIAEGYSVSREKKESFPLTVTSAQKNPTAFYLCASSISGGELFFGEGSRLTVL.

The chain has TRBV27 and TRBJ1-5; D is undetermined. This CDR3 contains 12 residues. V gave up 7 bases and J gave up 4 bases, with 8 bases separating them. Per the germline V gene, CDR1 is MNHEY and CDR2 is SMNVEV (reference sequence). CDR3 nucleotide sequence: TGTGCCAGCAATACAGCTAATCAGCCCCAGCATTTT. Translating gives CASNTANQPQHF.

The V call is TRBV10-3, the J call TRBJ2-3; 7 bases are shared with TRBD2. This CDR3 contains 13 residues. Germline V gene lookup returns CDR1 ENHRY and CDR2 SYGVKD. V trimming: 8 bases; J trimming: 1 base; junction bases outside the gene matches: 3. CDR3: CAIDAGGTDTQYF. The CDR3 coding sequence is TGTGCCATCGACGCGGGAGGCACAGATACGCAGTATTTT.

This chain links TRBV7-2 with TRBJ2-5; D remains ambiguous. The CDR3 sequence is 14 residues long. Germline V lookup: CDR1 SGHTA, CDR2 FQGNSA. Trimming removed 6 bases from V and 5 bases from J, with 16 bases in between. The CDR3 region has the DNA TGTGCCAGCAGACCTAGGATCGTCGGGGAGACCCAGTACTTC. As protein: CASRPRIVGETQYF.

The J gene is TRBJ2-7, the V gene TRBV7-8; either TRBD1 or TRBD2 may supply D (6 bases each). CDR3 length equals 19 residues. Trimming removed 0 bases at V and 0 bases at J, with 21 bases between. Germline-derived CDR1 and CDR2 are SGHVS and FQNEAQ. The DNA of the CDR3 is TGTGCCAGCAGCTTAGCGGACGGCCCGGGGGTGGACAGCTCCTACGAGCAGTACTTC. Translated: CASSLADGPGVDSSYEQYF.